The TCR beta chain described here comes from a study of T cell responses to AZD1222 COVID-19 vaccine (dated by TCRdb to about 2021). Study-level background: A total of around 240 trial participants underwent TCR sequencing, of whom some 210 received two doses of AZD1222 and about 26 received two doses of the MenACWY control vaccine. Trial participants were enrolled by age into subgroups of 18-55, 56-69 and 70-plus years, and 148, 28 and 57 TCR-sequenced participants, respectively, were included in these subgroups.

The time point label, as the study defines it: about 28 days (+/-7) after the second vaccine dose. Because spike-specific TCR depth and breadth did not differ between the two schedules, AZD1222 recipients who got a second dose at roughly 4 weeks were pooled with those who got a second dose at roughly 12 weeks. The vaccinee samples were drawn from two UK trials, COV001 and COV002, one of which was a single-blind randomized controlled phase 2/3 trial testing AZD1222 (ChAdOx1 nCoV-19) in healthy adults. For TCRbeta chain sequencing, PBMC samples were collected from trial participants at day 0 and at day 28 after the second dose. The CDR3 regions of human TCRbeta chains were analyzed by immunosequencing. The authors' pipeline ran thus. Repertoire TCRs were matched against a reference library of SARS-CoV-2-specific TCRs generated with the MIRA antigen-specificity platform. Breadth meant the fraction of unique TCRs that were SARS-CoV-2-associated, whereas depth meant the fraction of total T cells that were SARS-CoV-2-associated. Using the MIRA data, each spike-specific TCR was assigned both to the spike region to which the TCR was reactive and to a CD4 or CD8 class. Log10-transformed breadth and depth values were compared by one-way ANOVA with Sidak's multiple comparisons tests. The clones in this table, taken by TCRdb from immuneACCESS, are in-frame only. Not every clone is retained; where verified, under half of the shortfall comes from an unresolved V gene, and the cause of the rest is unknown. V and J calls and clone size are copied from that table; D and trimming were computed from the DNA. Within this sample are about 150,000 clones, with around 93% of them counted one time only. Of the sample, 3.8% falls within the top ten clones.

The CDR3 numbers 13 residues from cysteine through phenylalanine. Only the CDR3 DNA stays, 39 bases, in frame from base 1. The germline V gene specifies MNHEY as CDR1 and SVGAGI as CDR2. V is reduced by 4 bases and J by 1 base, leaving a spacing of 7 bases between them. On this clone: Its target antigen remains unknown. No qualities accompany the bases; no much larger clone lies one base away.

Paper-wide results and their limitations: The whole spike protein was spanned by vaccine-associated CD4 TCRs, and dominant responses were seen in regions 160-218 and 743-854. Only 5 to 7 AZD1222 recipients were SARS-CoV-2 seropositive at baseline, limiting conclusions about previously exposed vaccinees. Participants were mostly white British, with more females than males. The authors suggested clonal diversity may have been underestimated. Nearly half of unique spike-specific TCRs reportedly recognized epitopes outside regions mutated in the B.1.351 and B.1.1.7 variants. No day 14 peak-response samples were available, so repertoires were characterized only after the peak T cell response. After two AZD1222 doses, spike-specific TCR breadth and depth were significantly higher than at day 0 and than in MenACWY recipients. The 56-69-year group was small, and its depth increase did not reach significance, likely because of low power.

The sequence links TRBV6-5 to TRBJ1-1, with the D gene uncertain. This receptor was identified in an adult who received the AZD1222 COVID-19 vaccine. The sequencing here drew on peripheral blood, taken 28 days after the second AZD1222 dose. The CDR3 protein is CASSSHKNTEAFF. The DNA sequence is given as TGTGCCAGCAGTTCACACAAGAACACTGAAGCTTTCTTT.